The rows below give T cell receptor beta chains drawn from one sample of a study of shared clonotypes between healthy human individuals. Here immunoSEQ multiplex PCR was the method, and the copy in TCRdb shows in-frame clones only, minus some. The table lists more than 2 million clones, roughly 96% of them singletons. The sequenced sample consisted of naive CD4+ T cells sorted from blood. Receptors were obtained from a man younger than 35 in good health. CDR3s leave out the opening cysteine and the closing phenylalanine or tryptophan.

TRBJ1-6 | TRBV5-6 | ASSLLRGSRSPLH
TRBJ2-3 | TRBV5-1 | ASSRQTGAATDTQY
TRBJ2-1 | TRBV10-3 | AISAGLGGYNEQF
TRBJ2-3 | TRBV10-3 | AITSGLAGTDTQY
TRBJ2-5 | TRBV30 | AWEQGETQY
TRBJ2-1 | TRBV10-1 | ASSRGPGLEQF
TRBJ2-3 | TRBV10-1 | ASSGEGTDTQY
TRBJ2-7 | TRBV11-3 | ASSPGQSSYEQY
TRBJ2-7 | TRBV2 | ASSEAGTVYEQY
TRBJ2-1 | TRBV2 | ASSTGGSYNEQF
TRBJ1-1 | TRBV27 | ASSSGLWTEAF
TRBJ2-7 | TRBV7-9 | ASSLAWTPPYEQY
TRBJ2-7 | TRBV5-4 | ASSIPRDRGSYEQY
TRBJ2-5 | TRBV13 | ASSLGLKGYQETQY
TRBJ2-7 | TRBV30 | AWSNYRGNYEQY
TRBJ2-2 | TRBV7-3 | ASRLVAGELF
TRBJ2-7 | TRBV15 | ATSRWVTGAYEQY
TRBJ1-5 | TRBV18 | ASSPRRGSNQPQH
TRBJ1-3 | TRBV2 | ASSESGSGNTIY